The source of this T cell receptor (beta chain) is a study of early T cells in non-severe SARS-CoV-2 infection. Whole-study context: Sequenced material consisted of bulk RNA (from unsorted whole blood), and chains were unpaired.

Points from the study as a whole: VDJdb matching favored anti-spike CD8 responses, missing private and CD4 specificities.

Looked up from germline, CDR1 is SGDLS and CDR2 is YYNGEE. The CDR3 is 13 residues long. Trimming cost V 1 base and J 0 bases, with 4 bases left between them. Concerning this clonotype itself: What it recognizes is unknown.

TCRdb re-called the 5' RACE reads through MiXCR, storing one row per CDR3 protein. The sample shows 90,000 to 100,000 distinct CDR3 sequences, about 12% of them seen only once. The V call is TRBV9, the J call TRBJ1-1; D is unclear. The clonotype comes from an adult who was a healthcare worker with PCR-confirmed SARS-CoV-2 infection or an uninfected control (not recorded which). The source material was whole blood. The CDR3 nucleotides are TGTGCCAGCAGCGTATCCATGAACACTGAAGCTTTCTTT. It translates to CASSVSMNTEAFF.